This TCR beta chain came from a study of CD8+ T cells in alopecia areata. Overall study context: Treatment of the treated patients consisted of oral tofacitinib, 5 to 10 mg twice daily.

General study results and limits: Many expanded lesional clones persisted in scalp and blood during tofacitinib. The presence of one nonresponder keeps the tie between baseline CD8+ expansion and response uncertain. Compared with mice, patients displayed less clear TCR sharing, possibly for HLA-related reasons.

Treatment reported: oral pan-JAK inhibitor, 5-10 mg twice daily. Trimming took off 2 bases at V and 2 bases at J, with 6 bases between the two ends. Germline V gene lookup returns CDR1 SGHTA and CDR2 FQGTGA. This CDR3 spans 13 amino acids. RNA, once extracted, was reverse transcribed into cDNA for use as the sequencing template. This table comes from immunoSEQ multiplex PCR, and its TCRdb copy is limited to in-frame clones, with some not included. The data hold around 100,000 clones, with about three fifths observed a single time. Note on this clone: Its matching antigen is unknown. Different DNA sequences within this sample yield the same CDR3.

The sequence derives from a human donor with alopecia areata. The V gene is TRBV7-3, the J gene TRBJ1-1; D gene unclear. The specimen was CD8+ T cells sorted from blood, collected at week 24, from a patient treated with tofacitinib. CDR3: CASSLGQNTEAFF. The CDR3 DNA follows: TGTGCCAGCAGCTTAGGTCAAAACACTGAAGCTTTCTTT.